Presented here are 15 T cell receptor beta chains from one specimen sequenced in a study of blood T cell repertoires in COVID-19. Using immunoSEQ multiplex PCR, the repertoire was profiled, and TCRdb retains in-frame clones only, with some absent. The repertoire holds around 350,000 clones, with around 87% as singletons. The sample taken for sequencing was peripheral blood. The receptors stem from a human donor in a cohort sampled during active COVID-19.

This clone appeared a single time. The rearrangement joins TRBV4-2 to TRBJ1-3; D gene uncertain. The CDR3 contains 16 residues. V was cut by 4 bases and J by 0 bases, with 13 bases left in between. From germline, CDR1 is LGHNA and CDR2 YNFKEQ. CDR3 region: CASSPNAGFSGNTIYF. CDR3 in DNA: TGTGCCAGCAGCCCCAATGCGGGGTTCTCTGGAAACACCATATATTTT.

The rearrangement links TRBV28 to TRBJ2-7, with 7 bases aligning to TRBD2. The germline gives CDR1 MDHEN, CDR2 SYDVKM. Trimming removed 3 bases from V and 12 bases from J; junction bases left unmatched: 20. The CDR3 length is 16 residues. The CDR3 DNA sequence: TGTGCCAGCAGTTTCGCCCTAGCTGGCGGGAGCGGTACGGGGTACTTC. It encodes CASSFALAGGSGTGYF. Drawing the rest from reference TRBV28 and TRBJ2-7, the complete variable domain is DVKVTQSSRYLVKRTGEKVFLECVQDMDHENMFWYRQDPGLGLRLIYFSYDVKMKEKGDIPEGYSVSREKKERFSLILESASTNQTSMYLCASSFALAGGSGTGYFGPGTRLTVT.

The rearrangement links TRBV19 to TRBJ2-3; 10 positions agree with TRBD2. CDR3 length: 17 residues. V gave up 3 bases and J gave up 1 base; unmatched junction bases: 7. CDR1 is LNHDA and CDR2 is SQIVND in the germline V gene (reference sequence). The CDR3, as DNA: TGTGCCAGTAGTATGGATACTAGCGGGGCCCGCACAGATACGCAGTATTTT. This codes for CASSMDTSGARTDTQYF.

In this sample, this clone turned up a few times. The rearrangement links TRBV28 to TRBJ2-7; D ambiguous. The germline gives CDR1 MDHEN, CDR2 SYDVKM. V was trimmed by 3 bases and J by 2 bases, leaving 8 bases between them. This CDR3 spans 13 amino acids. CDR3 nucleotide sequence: TGTGCCAGCAGTTTTACAGTCACCTACGAGCAGTACTTC. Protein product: CASSFTVTYEQYF.

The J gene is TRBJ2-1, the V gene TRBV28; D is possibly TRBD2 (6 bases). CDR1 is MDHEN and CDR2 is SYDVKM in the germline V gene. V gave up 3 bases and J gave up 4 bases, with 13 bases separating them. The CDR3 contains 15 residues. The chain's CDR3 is CASSLRGGIYNEQFF. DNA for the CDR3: TGTGCCAGCAGTTTGAGGGGCGGGATTTACAATGAGCAGTTCTTC.

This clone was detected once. CDR3 nucleotide sequence: TGTGCCAGCAGTGTTAGCGGGGGGTTAGTGGGGGAGCTGTTTTTT. It encodes CASSVSGGLVGELFF. The rearrangement joins TRBV27 to TRBJ2-2, with 10 bases identical to TRBD2. The CDR3 spans 15 residues. Germline CDR1 reads MNHEY; CDR2 reads SMNVEV (reference sequence). The V gene end was trimmed by 5 bases and the J gene end by 8 bases; junction bases not matched to a gene: 8.

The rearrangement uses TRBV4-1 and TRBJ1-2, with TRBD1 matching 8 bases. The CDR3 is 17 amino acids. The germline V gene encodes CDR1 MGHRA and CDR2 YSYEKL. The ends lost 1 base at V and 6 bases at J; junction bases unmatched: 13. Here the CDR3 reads CASSQGGLRAGGHGYTF. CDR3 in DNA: TGCGCCAGCAGCCAAGGGGGCCTGCGGGCAGGGGGCCATGGCTACACCTTC.

The CDR3 bases are TGTGCCAGCAGTGAGAGGCAGGGAACGGGTGGCTACACCTTC. This encodes CASSERQGTGGYTF. The V call is TRBV2, the J call TRBJ1-2, with D perhaps TRBD1 (5 bases). V lost 3 bases and J 7 bases, leaving 15 bases between the germline ends. CDR1 and CDR2 from the germline V gene are SNHLY and FYNNEI. The CDR3 has 14 amino acids.

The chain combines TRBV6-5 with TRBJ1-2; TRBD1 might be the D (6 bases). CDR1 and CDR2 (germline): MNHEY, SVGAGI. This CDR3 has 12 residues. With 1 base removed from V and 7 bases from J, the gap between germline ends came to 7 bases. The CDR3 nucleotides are TGTGCCAGCAGTTACTTACAGGGTGGCTACACCTTC. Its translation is CASSYLQGGYTF.

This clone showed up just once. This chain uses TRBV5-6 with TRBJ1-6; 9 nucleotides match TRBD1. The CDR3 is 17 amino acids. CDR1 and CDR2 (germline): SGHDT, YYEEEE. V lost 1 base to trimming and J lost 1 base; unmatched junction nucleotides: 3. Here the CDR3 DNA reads TGTGCCAGCAGCTTGCCGACAGGGGGGTCCTATAATTCACCCCTCCACTTT. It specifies CASSLPTGGSYNSPLHF.

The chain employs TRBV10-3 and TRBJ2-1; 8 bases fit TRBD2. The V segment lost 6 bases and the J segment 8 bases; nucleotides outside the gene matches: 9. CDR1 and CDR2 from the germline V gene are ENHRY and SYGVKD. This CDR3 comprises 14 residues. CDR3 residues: CAISPGTSQDEQFF. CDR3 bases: TGTGCCATCAGCCCCGGGACTAGTCAGGATGAGCAGTTCTTC.

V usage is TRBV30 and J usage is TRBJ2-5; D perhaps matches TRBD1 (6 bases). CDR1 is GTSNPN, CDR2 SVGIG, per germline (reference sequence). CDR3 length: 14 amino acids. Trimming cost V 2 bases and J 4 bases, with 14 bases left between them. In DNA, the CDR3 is TGTGCCTGGAGTACAGGGTTACTTGGAGAGACCCAGTACTTC. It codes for CAWSTGLLGETQYF.

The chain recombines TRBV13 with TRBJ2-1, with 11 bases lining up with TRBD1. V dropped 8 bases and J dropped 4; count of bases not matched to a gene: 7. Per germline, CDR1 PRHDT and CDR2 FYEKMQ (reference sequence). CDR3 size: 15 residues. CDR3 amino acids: CASGTGQGGYNEQFF. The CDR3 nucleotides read TGTGCCAGCGGAACGGGACAGGGGGGATACAATGAGCAGTTCTTC.

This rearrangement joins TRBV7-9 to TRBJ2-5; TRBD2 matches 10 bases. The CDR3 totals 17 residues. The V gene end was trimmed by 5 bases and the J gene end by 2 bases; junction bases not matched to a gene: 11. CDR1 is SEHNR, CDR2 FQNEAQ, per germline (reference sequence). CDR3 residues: CASSQPLGLAEQETQYF. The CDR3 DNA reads TGTGCCAGCAGCCAACCCCTAGGACTAGCGGAACAAGAGACCCAGTACTTC.

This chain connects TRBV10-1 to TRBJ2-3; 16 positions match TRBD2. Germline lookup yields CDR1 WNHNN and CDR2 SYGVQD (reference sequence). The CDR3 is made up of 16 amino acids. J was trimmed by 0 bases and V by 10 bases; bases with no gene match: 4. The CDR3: CATGTSGRASTDTQYF. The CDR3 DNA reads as TGCGCCACCGGGACTAGCGGGAGGGCTAGCACAGATACGCAGTATTTT.